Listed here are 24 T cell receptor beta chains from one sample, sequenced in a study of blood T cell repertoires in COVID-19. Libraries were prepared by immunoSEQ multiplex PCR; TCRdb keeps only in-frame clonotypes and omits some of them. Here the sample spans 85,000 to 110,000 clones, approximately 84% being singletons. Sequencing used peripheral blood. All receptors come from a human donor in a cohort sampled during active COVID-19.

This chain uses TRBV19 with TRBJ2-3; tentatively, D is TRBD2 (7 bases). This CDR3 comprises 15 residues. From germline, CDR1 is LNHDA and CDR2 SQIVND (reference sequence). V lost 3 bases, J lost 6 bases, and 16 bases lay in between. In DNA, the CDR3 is TGTGCCAGTAGTATTGCGGGGGCATCGAGGGATACGCAGTATTTT. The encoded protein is CASSIAGASRDTQYF.

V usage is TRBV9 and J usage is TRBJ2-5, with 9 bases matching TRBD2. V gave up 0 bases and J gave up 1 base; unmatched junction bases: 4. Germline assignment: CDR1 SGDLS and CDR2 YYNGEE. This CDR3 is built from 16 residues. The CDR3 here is CASSVGVRGGQETQYF. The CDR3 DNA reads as TGTGCCAGCAGCGTAGGGGTGCGGGGGGGCCAAGAGACCCAGTACTTC.

CDR3 residues: CASSTGAYNEQFF. The CDR3 nucleotides are TGTGCCAGCAGCACAGGGGCCTACAATGAGCAGTTCTTC. The rearrangement uses TRBV2 and TRBJ2-1, with 7 nucleotides matching TRBD1. Germline V gene sequence: CDR1 SNHLY, CDR2 FYNNEI. The J segment lost 2 bases and the V segment lost 6 bases, leaving 1 base of the junction unmatched. This CDR3 region has 13 residues.

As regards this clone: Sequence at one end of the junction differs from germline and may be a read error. The CDR3 sequence: CASSRDLNYNEQFF. In DNA, the CDR3 is TGTGCTAGCAGCCGGGACTTGAATTACAATGAGCAGTTCTTC. V and J are TRBV7-7 and TRBJ2-1; D may be TRBD2 (6 bases). This CDR3 comprises 14 residues. Germline CDR1 is SSHAT and CDR2 is FNYEAQ (reference sequence).

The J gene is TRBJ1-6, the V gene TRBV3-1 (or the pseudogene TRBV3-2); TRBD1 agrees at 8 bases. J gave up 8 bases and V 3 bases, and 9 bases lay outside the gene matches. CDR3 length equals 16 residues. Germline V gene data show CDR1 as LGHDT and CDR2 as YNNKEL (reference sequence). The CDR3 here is CASSQHKDRVYSPLHF. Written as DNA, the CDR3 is TGTGCCAGCAGCCAGCATAAGGACAGGGTTTATTCACCCCTCCACTTT.

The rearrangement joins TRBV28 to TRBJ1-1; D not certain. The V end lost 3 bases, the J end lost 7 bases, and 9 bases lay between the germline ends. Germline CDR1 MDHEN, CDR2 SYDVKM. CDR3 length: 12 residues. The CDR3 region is CASSLRESEAFF. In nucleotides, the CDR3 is TGTGCCAGCAGTTTGAGGGAGAGTGAAGCTTTCTTT.

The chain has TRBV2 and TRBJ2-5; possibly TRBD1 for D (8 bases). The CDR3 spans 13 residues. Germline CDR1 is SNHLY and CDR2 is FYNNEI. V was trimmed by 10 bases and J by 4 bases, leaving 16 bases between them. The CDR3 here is CATERDRRETQYF. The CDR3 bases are TGTGCCACCGAGCGGGACAGGCGAGAGACCCAGTACTTC. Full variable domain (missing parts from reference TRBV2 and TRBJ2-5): EPEVTQTPSHQVTQMGQEVILRCVPISNHLYFYWYRQILGQKVEFLVSFYNNEISEKSEIFDDQFSVERPDGSNFTLKIRSTKLEDSAMYFCATERDRRETQYFGPGTRLLVL.

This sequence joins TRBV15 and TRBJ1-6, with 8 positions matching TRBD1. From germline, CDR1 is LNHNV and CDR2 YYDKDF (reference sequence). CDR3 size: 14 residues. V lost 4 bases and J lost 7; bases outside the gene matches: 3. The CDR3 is CATSNWDRNSPLHF. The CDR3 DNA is TGTGCCACCAGCAACTGGGACAGGAATTCACCCCTCCACTTT.

The DNA of the CDR3 is TGTGCCAGCAGCTTGGCCCCAGGGCTCTCCTACGAGCAGTACTTC. As protein: CASSLAPGLSYEQYF. V and J are TRBV5-8 and TRBJ2-7, with TRBD1 as a possible D gene (5 bases). The V end lost 0 bases, the J end lost 0 bases, and 10 bases lay between the germline ends. The CDR3 sequence is 15 residues long. The germline V gene has CDR1 SGHTS and CDR2 YDEGEE.

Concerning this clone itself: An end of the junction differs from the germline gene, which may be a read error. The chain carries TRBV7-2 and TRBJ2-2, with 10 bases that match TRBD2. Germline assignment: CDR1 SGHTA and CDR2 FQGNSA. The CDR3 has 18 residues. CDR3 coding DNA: TGTGCCAACAGCTTACGGGGTTGGACTAGCGGATCTTGGGGGGAGCTGTTTTTT. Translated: CANSLRGWTSGSWGELFF.

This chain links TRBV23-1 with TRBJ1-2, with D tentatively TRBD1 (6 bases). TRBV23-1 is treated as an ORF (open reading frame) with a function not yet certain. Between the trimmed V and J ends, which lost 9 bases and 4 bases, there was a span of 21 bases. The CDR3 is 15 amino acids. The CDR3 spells CARTGGSKGGYGYTF. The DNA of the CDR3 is TGCGCCAGGACGGGGGGCAGCAAAGGGGGCTATGGCTACACCTTC.

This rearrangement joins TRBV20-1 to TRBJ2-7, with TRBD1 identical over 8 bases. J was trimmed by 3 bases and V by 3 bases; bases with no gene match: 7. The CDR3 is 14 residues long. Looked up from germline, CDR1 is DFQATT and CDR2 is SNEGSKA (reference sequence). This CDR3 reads CSASGATGDYEQYF. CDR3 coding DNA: TGCAGTGCTAGTGGGGCGACAGGGGACTACGAGCAGTACTTC.

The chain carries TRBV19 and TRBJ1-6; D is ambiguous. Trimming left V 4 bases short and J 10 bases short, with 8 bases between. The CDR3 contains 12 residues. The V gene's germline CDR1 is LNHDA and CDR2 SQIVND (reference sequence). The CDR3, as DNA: TGTGCCAGTAGTACGGGGAGGTCACCCCTCCACTTT. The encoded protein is CASSTGRSPLHF. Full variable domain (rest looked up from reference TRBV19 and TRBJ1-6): DGGITQSPKYLFRKEGQNVTLSCEQNLNHDAMYWYRQDPGQGLRLIYYSQIVNDFQKGDIAEGYSVSREKKESFPLTVTSAQKNPTAFYLCASSTGRSPLHFGNGTRLTVT.

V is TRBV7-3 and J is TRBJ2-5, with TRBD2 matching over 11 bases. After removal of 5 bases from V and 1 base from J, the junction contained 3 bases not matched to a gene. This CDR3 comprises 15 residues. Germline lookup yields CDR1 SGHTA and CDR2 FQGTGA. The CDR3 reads CASSPGLAAQETQYF. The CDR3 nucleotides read TGTGCCAGCAGCCCGGGACTAGCGGCCCAAGAGACCCAGTACTTC.

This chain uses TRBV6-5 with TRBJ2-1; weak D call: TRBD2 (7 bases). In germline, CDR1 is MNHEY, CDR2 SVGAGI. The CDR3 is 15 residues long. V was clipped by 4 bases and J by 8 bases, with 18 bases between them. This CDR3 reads CASSWGHKGRDEQFF. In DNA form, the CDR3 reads TGTGCCAGCAGTTGGGGACACAAGGGGAGGGATGAGCAGTTCTTC.

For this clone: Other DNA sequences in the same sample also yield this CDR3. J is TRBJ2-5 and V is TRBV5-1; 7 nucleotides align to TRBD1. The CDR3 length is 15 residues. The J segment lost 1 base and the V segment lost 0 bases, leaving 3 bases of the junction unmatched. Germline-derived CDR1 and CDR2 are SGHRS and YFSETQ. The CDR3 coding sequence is TGCGCCAGCAGCTTGGGACAGGGTATCCAAGAGACCCAGTACTTC. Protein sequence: CASSLGQGIQETQYF.

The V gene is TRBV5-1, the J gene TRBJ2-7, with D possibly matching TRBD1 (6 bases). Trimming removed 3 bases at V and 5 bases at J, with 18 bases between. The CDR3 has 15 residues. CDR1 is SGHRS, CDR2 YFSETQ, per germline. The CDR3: CASSWIPGVENEQYF. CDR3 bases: TGCGCCAGCAGCTGGATCCCAGGGGTGGAAAACGAGCAGTACTTC.

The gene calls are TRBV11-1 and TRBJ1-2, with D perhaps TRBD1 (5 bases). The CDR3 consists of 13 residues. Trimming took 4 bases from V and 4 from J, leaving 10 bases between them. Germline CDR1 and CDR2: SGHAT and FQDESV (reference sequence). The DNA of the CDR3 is TGTGCCAGCAGCTCGGCCAGGGCCTATGGCTACACCTTC. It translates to CASSSARAYGYTF.

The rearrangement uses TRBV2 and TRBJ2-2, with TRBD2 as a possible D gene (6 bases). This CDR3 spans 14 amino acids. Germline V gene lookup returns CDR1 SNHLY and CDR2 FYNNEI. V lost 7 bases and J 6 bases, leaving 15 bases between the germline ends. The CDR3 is CASITGTHPGELFF. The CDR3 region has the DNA TGTGCCAGCATTACCGGGACTCATCCCGGGGAGCTGTTTTTT.

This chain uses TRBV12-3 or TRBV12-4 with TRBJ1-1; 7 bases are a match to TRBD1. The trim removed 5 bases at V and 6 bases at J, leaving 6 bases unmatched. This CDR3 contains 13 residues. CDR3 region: CASSLDRVAEAFF. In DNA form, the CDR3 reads TGTGCCAGCAGTCTCGACAGGGTGGCTGAAGCTTTCTTT.

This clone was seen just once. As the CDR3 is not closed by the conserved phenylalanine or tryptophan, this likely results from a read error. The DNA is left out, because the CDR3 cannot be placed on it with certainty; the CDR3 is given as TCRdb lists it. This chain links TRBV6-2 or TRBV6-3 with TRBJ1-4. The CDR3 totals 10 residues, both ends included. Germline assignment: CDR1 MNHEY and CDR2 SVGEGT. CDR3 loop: CASSPRENDI.

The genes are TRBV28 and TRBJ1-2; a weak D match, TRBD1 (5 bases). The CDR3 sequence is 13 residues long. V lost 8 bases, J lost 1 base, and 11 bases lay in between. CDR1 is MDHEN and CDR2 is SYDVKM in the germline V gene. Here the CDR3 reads CASGGILNYGYTF. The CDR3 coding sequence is TGTGCCAGCGGGGGGATCCTTAACTATGGCTACACCTTC.

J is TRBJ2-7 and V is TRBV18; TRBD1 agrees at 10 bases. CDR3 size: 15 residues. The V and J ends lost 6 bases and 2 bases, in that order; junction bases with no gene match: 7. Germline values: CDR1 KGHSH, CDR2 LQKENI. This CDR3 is CASSAGTGDTYEQYF. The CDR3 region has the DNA TGTGCCAGCTCGGCCGGGACAGGGGACACCTACGAGCAGTACTTC.

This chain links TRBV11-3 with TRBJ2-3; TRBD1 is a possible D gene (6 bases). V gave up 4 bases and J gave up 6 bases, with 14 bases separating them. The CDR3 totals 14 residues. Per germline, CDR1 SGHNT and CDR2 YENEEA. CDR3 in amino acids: CASSSSRDMDTQYF. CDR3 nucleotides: TGTGCCAGCAGCTCGTCCCGGGACATGGATACGCAGTATTTT.